This passage covers 21 T cell receptor beta chains from one sample sequenced in a study of T-cell reconstitution after alpha-beta-depleted transplantation in children. As it was prepared, the TCRbeta library received unique molecular identifiers. From the PCR reads, TCRdb called clonotypes with MiXCR, one entry per CDR3 protein. The profile shows about half a million distinct CDR3 sequences, around an eighth of them singletons. This specimen consisted of PBMCs from the stem cell graft donor, obtained from the stem cell graft. These receptors were collected from a human donor who donated a stem cell graft to a child with combined immunodeficiency.

The chain carries TRBV20-1 and TRBJ1-1; perhaps TRBD1 as D (5 bases). The CDR3 totals 12 residues. In germline, CDR1 is DFQATT, CDR2 SNEGSKA (reference sequence). The ends were cut back, 4 bases at V and 1 base at J, with 7 bases in the middle. The CDR3 DNA reads as TGCAGTGCTATCAGGGCGAACACTGAAGCTTTCTTT. It codes for CSAIRANTEAFF.

The chain has TRBV6-2 or TRBV6-3 and TRBJ2-7; 8 bases line up with TRBD2. There are 18 residues in the CDR3. V gave up 0 bases and J gave up 2 bases; unmatched junction bases: 12. Germline V lookup: CDR1 MNHEY, CDR2 SVGEGT. The CDR3 region has the DNA TGTGCCAGCAGTTACTCAGGGCTTCAGGCGCGGGGGGCCTACGAGCAGTACTTC. Translation: CASSYSGLQARGAYEQYF.

This clonotype was detected only a few times. The rearrangement uses TRBV5-1 and TRBJ2-5; either TRBD1 or TRBD2 may supply D (5 bases each). V lost 0 bases, J lost 4 bases, and 13 bases lay in between. From germline, CDR1 is SGHRS and CDR2 YFSETQ. The CDR3 is 15 residues long. Written as DNA, the CDR3 is TGCGCCAGCAGCTTGGAGGGAAGGGACCCAGAGACCCAGTACTTC. Translation gives CASSLEGRDPETQYF.

This chain connects TRBV5-1 to TRBJ2-5; D remains ambiguous. The length of the CDR3 is 13 residues. Looked up from germline, CDR1 is SGHRS and CDR2 is YFSETQ. V shed 1 base and J shed 4 bases, with 8 bases lying between them. DNA of the CDR3: TGCGCCAGCAGCTTGAACGTGGGAGAGACCCAGTACTTC. Protein: CASSLNVGETQYF. The full variable domain, completed using reference TRBV5-1 and TRBJ2-5, is KAGVTQTPRYLIKTRGQQVTLSCSPISGHRSVSWYQQTPGQGLQFLFEYFSETQRNKGNFPGRFSGRQFSNSRSEMNVSTLELGDSALYLCASSLNVGETQYFGPGTRLLVL.

This clonotype showed up just a few times. The J gene is TRBJ2-7, the V gene TRBV4-3, with D perhaps matching TRBD2 (6 bases). From germline, CDR1 is LGHNA and CDR2 YSLEER. V shed 1 base and J shed 4 bases, with 11 bases lying between them. This CDR3 comprises 14 residues. CDR3 sequence: CASSQAGGEYEQYF. CDR3 bases: TGCGCCAGCAGCCAAGCAGGAGGGGAGTACGAGCAGTACTTC.

In its sample, this clonotype was seen many times. This sequence joins TRBV20-1 and TRBJ2-1; D is possibly TRBD2 (6 bases). This CDR3 comprises 11 residues. Between the trimmed V and J ends, which lost 2 bases and 11 bases, there was a span of 10 bases. Germline-derived CDR1 and CDR2 are DFQATT and SNEGSKA (reference sequence). CDR3 sequence: CSARIGGQQFF. As DNA, the CDR3 is TGCAGTGCTAGAATCGGGGGTCAGCAGTTCTTC.

The V and J genes are TRBV29-1 and TRBJ1-5, with a weak D call TRBD1 (6 bases). Trimming took 6 bases from V and 1 from J, leaving 10 bases between them. Germline assignment: CDR1 SQVTM and CDR2 ANQGSEA. The CDR3 covers 13 residues. In DNA form, the CDR3 reads TGCAGCGTGGGAGGGGGGAGCAATCAGCCCCAGCATTTT. Translation: CSVGGGSNQPQHF.

This clonotype turned up a few times. The V call is TRBV27, the J call TRBJ1-1, with 10 bases aligning to TRBD1. CDR3 length: 15 residues. With 6 bases clipped from V and 0 bases from J, the junction kept 4 bases outside the gene matches. Germline assignment: CDR1 MNHEY and CDR2 SMNVEV (reference sequence). The CDR3 spells CASSWGQGMNTEAFF. DNA of the CDR3: TGTGCCAGCAGCTGGGGACAGGGGATGAACACTGAAGCTTTCTTT.

This chain joins TRBV6-1 and TRBJ2-7, with D perhaps matching TRBD2 (6 bases). There are 14 residues in the CDR3. The ends were cut back, 4 bases at V and 4 bases at J, with 14 bases in the middle. Germline V gives CDR1 MNHNS, CDR2 SASEGT. CDR3 in amino acids: CASSGLEGGYEQYF. CDR3 bases: TGTGCCAGCAGTGGACTAGAGGGTGGATACGAGCAGTACTTC.

This rearrangement joins TRBV9 to TRBJ2-7, with no clear D. This CDR3 spans 15 amino acids. Per the germline V gene, CDR1 is SGDLS and CDR2 is YYNGEE. Trimming cost V 0 bases and J 0 bases, with 10 bases left between them. The CDR3 here is CASSVDGTDSYEQYF. Written as DNA, the CDR3 is TGTGCCAGCAGCGTAGACGGTACAGACTCCTACGAGCAGTACTTC. The entire variable domain, with the rest obtained from reference TRBV9 and TRBJ2-7, is as follows: DSGVTQTPKHLITATGQRVTLRCSPRSGDLSVYWYQQSLDQGLQFLIQYYNGEERAKGNILERFSAQQFPDLHSELNLSSLELGDSALYFCASSVDGTDSYEQYFGPGTRLTVT.

Concerning this clonotype: Relative to the germline gene, one junction end is altered; a read error may explain this. This chain connects TRBV7-2 to TRBJ2-3; D possibly corresponds to TRBD2 (6 bases). The CDR3 totals 15 residues. Germline values: CDR1 SGHTA, CDR2 FQGNSA. The CDR3 region is CASSLAPRAADTQYF. The CDR3 nucleotides are TGTGCCAGCAGCCTAGCGCCCCGGGCTGCAGATACGCAGTATTTT.

The chain is built from TRBV7-9 and TRBJ1-2; weak D call: TRBD1 (5 bases). Trimming stripped 1 base from V and 3 bases from J, with 15 bases between. Per germline, CDR1 SEHNR and CDR2 FQNEAQ (reference sequence). This CDR3 spans 16 amino acids. The CDR3 DNA sequence: TGTGCCAGCAGCTTAGGAGGCAGGGTCGTCGACTATGGCTACACCTTC. Its translation: CASSLGGRVVDYGYTF.

Only a few counts were recorded for this clonotype. This chain joins TRBV4-3 and TRBJ2-2; D might be TRBD2 (6 bases). CDR3 length: 19 amino acids. V dropped 4 bases and J dropped 0 bases, with 21 bases sitting between them. Germline V gene data show CDR1 as LGHNA and CDR2 as YSLEER. The CDR3, as DNA: TGCGCCAGCAGCCCGGGGAGCGGACGATGGGAGGCGAACACCGGGGAGCTGTTTTTT. This encodes CASSPGSGRWEANTGELFF.

V is TRBV9 and J is TRBJ2-1; a possible D gene is TRBD2 (5 bases). Germline V CDR1 and CDR2: SGDLS, YYNGEE. The CDR3 covers 14 residues. V lost 1 base and J lost 7, with 12 bases in between. The CDR3 is CASSVSGMANEQFF. The CDR3 DNA is TGTGCCAGCAGCGTAAGCGGTATGGCGAATGAGCAGTTCTTC.

The sample holds many counts of this clonotype. V is TRBV5-1 and J is TRBJ2-7; TRBD2 agrees at 10 bases. Germline V gene lookup returns CDR1 SGHRS and CDR2 YFSETQ. V was clipped by 1 base and J by 4 bases; unmatched bases: 11. The CDR3 totals 17 residues. CDR3 in amino acids: CASSLTSGGARKYEQYF. CDR3 bases: TGCGCCAGCAGCTTGACAAGCGGGGGGGCCCGTAAGTACGAGCAGTACTTC.

This clonotype was counted ten times or more. This chain connects TRBV7-6 to TRBJ2-3; D call uncertain. The V end lost 0 bases, the J end lost 2 bases, and 6 bases lay between the germline ends. The CDR3 has 14 amino acids. Germline lookup yields CDR1 SGHVS and CDR2 FNYEAQ. Here the CDR3 DNA reads TGTGCCAGCAGCTTAGCCTCCTCCACAGATACGCAGTATTTT. Translating it yields CASSLASSTDTQYF.

The V gene is TRBV7-2, the J gene TRBJ2-7; D is uncertain. The length of the CDR3 is 16 residues. Per germline, CDR1 SGHTA and CDR2 FQGNSA. V shed 0 bases and J shed 5 bases, with 17 bases lying between them. The CDR3 reads CASSLAFDTRADEQYF. The CDR3 bases are TGTGCCAGCAGCTTAGCCTTCGACACCCGGGCGGACGAGCAGTACTTC.

The chain has TRBV7-6 and TRBJ2-5, with 9 bases identical to TRBD2. The trim removed 4 bases at V and 4 bases at J, leaving 4 bases unmatched. The CDR3 extends over 14 amino acids. CDR1 SGHVS and CDR2 FNYEAQ come from the germline V gene. The CDR3 DNA follows: TGTGCCAGCAGCTCCCCAGCGGGGGGAGAGACCCAGTACTTC. Translated, it gives CASSSPAGGETQYF.

This clonotype was observed at least ten times. The gene calls are TRBV5-5 and TRBJ1-2; tentatively, D is TRBD1 (5 bases). Germline loops: CDR1 SGHKS, CDR2 YYEKEE (reference sequence). CDR3 size: 15 residues. Trimming took 3 bases from V and 0 from J, leaving 12 bases between them. DNA for the CDR3: TGTGCCAGCAGCTCTTCCCAGGGTGCTAACTATGGCTACACCTTC. The encoded protein is CASSSSQGANYGYTF.

In this sample, this clonotype turned up many times. The chain uses TRBV9 and TRBJ2-1, with 8 nucleotides matching TRBD2. Germline CDR1 is SGDLS and CDR2 is YYNGEE. The CDR3 is 15 amino acids. The J segment lost 8 bases and the V segment lost 2 bases, leaving 9 bases of the junction unmatched. Here the CDR3 DNA reads TGTGCCAGCAGCGTTACAAGCGGGGGACGGCATGAGCAGTTCTTC. Amino acid sequence: CASSVTSGGRHEQFF.

The chain uses TRBV7-8 and TRBJ2-7; perhaps D is TRBD1 or TRBD2 (5 bases each). V was pared by 5 bases and J by 7 bases, with 18 bases between. The CDR3 extends over 14 amino acids. Per germline, CDR1 SGHVS and CDR2 FQNEAQ. The CDR3 spells CASSPGTVSLEQYF. In nucleotides, the CDR3 is TGTGCCAGCAGCCCCGGGACCGTTTCCTTGGAGCAGTACTTC. Complete variable domain (other parts from reference TRBV7-8 and TRBJ2-7): GAGVSQSPRYKVAKRGQDVALRCDPISGHVSLFWYQQALGQGPEFLTYFQNEAQLDKSGLPSDRFFAERPEGSVSTLKIQRTQQEDSAVYLCASSPGTVSLEQYFGPGTRLTVT.